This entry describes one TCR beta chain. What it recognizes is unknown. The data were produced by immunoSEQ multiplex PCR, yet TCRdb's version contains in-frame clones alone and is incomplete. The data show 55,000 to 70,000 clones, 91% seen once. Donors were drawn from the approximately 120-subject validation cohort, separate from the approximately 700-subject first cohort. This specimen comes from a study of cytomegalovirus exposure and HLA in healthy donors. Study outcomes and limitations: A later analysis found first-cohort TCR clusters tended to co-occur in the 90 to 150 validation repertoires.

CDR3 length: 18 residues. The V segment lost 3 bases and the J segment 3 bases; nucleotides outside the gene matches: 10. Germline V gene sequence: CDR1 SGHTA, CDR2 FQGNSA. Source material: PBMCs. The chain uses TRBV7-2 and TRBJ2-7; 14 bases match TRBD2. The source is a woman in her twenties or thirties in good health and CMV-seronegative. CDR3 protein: CASSLMGLAGVDLYEQYF. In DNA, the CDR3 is TGTGCCAGCAGCTTGATGGGACTAGCGGGAGTCGACCTCTACGAGCAGTACTTC.